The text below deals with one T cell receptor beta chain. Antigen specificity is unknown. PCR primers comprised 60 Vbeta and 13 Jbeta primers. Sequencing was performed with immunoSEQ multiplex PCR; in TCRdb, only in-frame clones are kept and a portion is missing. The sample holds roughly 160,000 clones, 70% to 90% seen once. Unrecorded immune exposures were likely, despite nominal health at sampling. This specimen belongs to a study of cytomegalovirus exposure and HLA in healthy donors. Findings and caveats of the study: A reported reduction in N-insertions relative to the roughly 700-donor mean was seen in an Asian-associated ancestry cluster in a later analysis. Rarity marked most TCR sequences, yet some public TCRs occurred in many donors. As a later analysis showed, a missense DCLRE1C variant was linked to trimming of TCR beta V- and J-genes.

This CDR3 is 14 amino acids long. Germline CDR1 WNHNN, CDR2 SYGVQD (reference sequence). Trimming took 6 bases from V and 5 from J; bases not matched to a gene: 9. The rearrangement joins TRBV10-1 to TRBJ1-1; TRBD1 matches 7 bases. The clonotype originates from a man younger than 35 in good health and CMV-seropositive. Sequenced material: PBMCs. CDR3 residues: CASSRGQIGTEAFF. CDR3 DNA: TGCGCCAGCAGCCGGGGACAGATAGGAACTGAAGCTTTCTTT.